This T cell receptor (beta chain) was obtained from a study of T cells after posttransplantation cyclophosphamide. In germline, CDR1 is SGDLS, CDR2 YYNGEE. There are 16 residues in the CDR3. V was cut by 1 base and J by 1 base, with 14 bases left in between. The sample holds many counts of this clone. The target antigen is unknown. Findings and caveats of the study: Donor-recipient repertoire similarity was low at 1-2 months, rising over year one. Recipient CMV seropositivity and CMV reactivation strongly tracked TRB clonality. Blood and skin or GI T cell repertoires showed limited TRB overlap.

This related bone marrow graft donor gave peripheral blood on the day of marrow donation. Clones were read by immunoSEQ multiplex PCR, and TCRdb kept only the in-frame ones, dropping some. The data show around 25,000 clones, with none appearing a single time. This receptor was obtained from a woman in her sixties in good health, CMV-negative, and a related stem cell transplant donor. The chain is built from TRBV9 and TRBJ2-5; D is possibly TRBD1 (8 bases). What was sequenced was PBMCs. The CDR3 is CASSVTGGGGQETQYF. In DNA form, the CDR3 reads TGTGCCAGCAGCGTAACAGGGGGAGGGGGCCAAGAGACCCAGTACTTC. The variable domain in full, completed from reference TRBV9 and TRBJ2-5, reads DSGVTQTPKHLITATGQRVTLRCSPRSGDLSVYWYQQSLDQGLQFLIQYYNGEERAKGNILERFSAQQFPDLHSELNLSSLELGDSALYFCASSVTGGGGQETQYFGPGTRLLVL.